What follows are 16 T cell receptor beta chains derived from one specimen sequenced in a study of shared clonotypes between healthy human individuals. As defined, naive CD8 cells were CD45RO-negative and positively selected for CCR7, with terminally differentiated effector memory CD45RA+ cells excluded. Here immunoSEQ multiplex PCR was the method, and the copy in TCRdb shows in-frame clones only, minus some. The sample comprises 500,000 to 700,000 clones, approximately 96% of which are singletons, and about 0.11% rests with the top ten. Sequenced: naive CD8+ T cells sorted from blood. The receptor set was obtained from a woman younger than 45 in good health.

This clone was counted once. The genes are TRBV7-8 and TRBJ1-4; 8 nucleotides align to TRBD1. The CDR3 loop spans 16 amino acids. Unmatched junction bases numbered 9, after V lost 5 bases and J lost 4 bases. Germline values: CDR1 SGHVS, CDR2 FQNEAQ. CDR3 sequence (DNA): TGTGCCAGCAGCCCGGAACCGGGACAGGTTAATGAAAAACTGTTTTTT. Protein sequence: CASSPEPGQVNEKLFF.

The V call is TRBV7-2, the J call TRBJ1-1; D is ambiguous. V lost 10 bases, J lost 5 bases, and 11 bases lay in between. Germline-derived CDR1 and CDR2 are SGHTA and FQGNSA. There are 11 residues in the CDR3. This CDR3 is CAKHVGTEAFF. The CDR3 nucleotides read TGTGCCAAACATGTGGGAACTGAAGCTTTCTTT.

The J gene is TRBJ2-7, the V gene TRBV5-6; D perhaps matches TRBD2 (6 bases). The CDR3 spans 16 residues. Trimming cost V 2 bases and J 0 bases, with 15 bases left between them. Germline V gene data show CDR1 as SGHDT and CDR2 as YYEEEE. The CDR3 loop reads CASSFEGTQSSYEQYF. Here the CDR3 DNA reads TGTGCCAGCAGCTTTGAAGGGACTCAAAGCTCCTACGAGCAGTACTTC.

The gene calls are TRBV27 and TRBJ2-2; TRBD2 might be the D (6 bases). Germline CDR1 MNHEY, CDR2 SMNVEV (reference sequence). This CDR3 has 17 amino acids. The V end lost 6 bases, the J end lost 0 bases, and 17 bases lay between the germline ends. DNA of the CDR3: TGTGCCAGCAGCTTAAACCGGGACTTCGCGAACACCGGGGAGCTGTTTTTT. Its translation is CASSLNRDFANTGELFF.

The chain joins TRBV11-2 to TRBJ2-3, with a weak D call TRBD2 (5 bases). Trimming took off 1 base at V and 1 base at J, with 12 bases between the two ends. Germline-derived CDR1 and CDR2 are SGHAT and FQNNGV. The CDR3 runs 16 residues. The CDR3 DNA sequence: TGTGCCAGCAGCTTAGGATTAAGAGGGCGCACAGATACGCAGTATTTT. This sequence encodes CASSLGLRGRTDTQYF.

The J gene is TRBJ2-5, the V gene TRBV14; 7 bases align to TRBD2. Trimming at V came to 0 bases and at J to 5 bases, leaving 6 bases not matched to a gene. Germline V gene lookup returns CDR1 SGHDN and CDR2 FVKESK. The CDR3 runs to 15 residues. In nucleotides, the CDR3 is TGTGCCAGCAGCCAAGATGTCGGGGGGAGCGAGACCCAGTACTTC. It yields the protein CASSQDVGGSETQYF.

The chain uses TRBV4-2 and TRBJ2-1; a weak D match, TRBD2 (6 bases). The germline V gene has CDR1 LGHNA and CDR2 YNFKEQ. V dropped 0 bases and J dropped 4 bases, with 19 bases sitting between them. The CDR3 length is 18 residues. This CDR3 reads CASSQDRRGGTLYNEQFF. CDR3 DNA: TGTGCCAGCAGCCAAGATAGGCGGGGCGGGACGCTATACAATGAGCAGTTCTTC.

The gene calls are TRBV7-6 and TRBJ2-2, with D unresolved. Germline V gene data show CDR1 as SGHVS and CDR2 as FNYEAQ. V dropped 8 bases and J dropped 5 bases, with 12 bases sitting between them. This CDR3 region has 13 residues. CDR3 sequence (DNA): TGTGCCAGCGAGGTTCCTGGGACCGGGGAGCTGTTTTTT. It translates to CASEVPGTGELFF.

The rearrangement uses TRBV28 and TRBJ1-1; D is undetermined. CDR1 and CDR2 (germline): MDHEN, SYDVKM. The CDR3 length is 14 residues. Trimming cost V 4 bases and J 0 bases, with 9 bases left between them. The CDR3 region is CASSWPDMNTEAFF. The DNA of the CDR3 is TGTGCCAGCAGTTGGCCTGATATGAACACTGAAGCTTTCTTT.

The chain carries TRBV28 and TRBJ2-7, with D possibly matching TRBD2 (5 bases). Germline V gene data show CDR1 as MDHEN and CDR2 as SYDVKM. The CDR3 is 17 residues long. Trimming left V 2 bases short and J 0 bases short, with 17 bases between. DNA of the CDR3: TGTGCCAGCAGTTTACCCCTGGGCAGGAGGAGCTCCTACGAGCAGTACTTC. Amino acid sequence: CASSLPLGRRSSYEQYF.

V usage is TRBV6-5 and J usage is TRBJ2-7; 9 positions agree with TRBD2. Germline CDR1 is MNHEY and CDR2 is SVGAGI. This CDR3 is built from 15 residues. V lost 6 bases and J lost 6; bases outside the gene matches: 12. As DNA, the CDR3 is TGTGCCAGCAGCCGACTAGCGGAGGAGGGGATCGAGCAGTACTTC. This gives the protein CASSRLAEEGIEQYF.

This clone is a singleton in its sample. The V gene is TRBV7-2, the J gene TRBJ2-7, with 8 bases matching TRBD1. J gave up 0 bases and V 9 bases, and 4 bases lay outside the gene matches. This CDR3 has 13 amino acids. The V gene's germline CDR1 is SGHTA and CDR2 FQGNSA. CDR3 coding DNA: TGTGCCAGTGGACAGGGAACCTCCTACGAGCAGTACTTC. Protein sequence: CASGQGTSYEQYF. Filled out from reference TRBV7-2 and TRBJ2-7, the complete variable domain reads GAGVSQSPSNKVTEKGKDVELRCDPISGHTALYWYRQSLGQGLEFLIYFQGNSAPDKSGLPSDRFSAERTGGSVSTLTIQRTQQEDSAVYLCASGQGTSYEQYFGPGTRLTVT.

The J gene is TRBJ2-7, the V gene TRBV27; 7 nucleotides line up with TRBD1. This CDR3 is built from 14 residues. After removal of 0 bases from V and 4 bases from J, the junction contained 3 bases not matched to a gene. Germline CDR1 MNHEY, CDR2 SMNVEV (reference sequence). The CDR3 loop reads CASSLSDRSYEQYF. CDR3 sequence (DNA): TGTGCCAGCAGTTTATCGGACAGGTCTTACGAGCAGTACTTC.

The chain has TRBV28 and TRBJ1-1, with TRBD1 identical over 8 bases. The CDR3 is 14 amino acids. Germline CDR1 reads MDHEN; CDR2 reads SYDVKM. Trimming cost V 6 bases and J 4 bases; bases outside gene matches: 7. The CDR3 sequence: CASSLRGLTTEAFF. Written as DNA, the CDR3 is TGTGCCAGCAGCCTCAGGGGGCTTACCACTGAAGCTTTCTTT.

In DNA form, the CDR3 reads TGCGCCAGCAGTGACGGGAGGGGTAGGGAGACCCAGTACTTC. It specifies CASSDGRGRETQYF. The chain joins TRBV10-2 to TRBJ2-5, with 8 bases fitting TRBD2. V gave up 3 bases and J gave up 5 bases; unmatched junction bases: 5. The V gene's germline CDR1 is WSHSY and CDR2 SAAADI. The CDR3 covers 14 residues.

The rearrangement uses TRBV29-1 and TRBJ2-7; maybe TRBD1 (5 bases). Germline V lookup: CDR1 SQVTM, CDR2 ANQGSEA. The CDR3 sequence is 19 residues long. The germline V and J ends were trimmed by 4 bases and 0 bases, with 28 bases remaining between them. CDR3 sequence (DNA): TGCAGCGTTGTTGGTTTCGCAGGGCTTCGAAACCTTAGCTCCTACGAGCAGTACTTC. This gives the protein CSVVGFAGLRNLSSYEQYF.